These 29 T cell receptor beta chains share one sample of origin, sequenced in a study of T cell repertoires in cytomegalovirus infection. MiXCR, run by TCRdb on the reads, gives a single entry per CDR3 protein. The sample consists of 200,000 or so distinct CDR3 sequences, 28% of them appearing once. Specimen: PBMCs. The source is a human donor in good health (CMV status not recorded). Some clones in this sample may be carry-over from other donors' samples.

The CDR3 loop reads CASSLGQGFDGYTF. As DNA, the CDR3 is TGTGCCAGCAGCCTAGGACAGGGTTTTGATGGCTACACCTTC. The rearrangement uses TRBV27 and TRBJ1-2, with 8 bases aligning to TRBD1. Germline CDR1 and CDR2: MNHEY and SMNVEV (reference sequence). This CDR3 contains 14 residues. Unmatched junction bases numbered 9, after V lost 6 bases and J lost 6 bases.

This chain links TRBV2 with TRBJ1-5, with D perhaps matching TRBD1 (6 bases). The CDR3 runs to 15 residues. Germline CDR1 SNHLY, CDR2 FYNNEI. V lost 4 bases and J 2 bases, leaving 12 bases between the germline ends. CDR3 DNA: TGTGCCAGCAGTGGGGGGGGGGCTGGCAATCAGCCCCAGCATTTT. It encodes CASSGGGAGNQPQHF.

This rearrangement joins TRBV20-1 to TRBJ1-1, with D hard to call. Germline lookup yields CDR1 DFQATT and CDR2 SNEGSKA (reference sequence). The CDR3 is 14 residues long. V was cut by 0 bases and J by 0 bases, with 8 bases left in between. The CDR3 DNA reads as TGCAGTGCTAGAGAGGGGTTCCTGAACACTGAAGCTTTCTTT. Its translation is CSAREGFLNTEAFF.

The CDR3 sequence: CASSFLETQYF. In DNA, the CDR3 is TGTGCCAGCAGCTTTTTGGAGACCCAGTACTTC. The chain has TRBV7-2 and TRBJ2-5; D is unresolved. CDR1 SGHTA and CDR2 FQGNSA come from the germline V gene. The CDR3 has 11 residues. Trimming pared 3 bases from V and 5 bases from J, leaving 4 bases between.

In this sample, this clonotype turned up once. The V gene is TRBV11-3, the J gene TRBJ2-3; no clear D. The CDR3 spans 13 residues. V lost 3 bases, J lost 6 bases, and 10 bases lay in between. Germline-derived CDR1 and CDR2 are SGHNT and YENEEA. CDR3 DNA sequence: TGTGCCAGCAGCTTCAGCAGCGCGGATACGCAGTATTTT. Amino acid sequence: CASSFSSADTQYF.

The sample holds a few counts of this clonotype. The genes are TRBV7-8 and TRBJ1-1; unclear D gene. Trimming removed 1 base at V and 7 bases at J, with 16 bases between. Germline V gene lookup returns CDR1 SGHVS and CDR2 FQNEAQ. The CDR3 contains 15 residues. CDR3 amino acids: CASSLGSREGGEAFF. In nucleotides, the CDR3 is TGTGCCAGCAGCTTAGGTTCCCGAGAGGGTGGTGAAGCTTTCTTT. The full variable domain, rest sourced from reference TRBV7-8 and TRBJ1-1, is GAGVSQSPRYKVAKRGQDVALRCDPISGHVSLFWYQQALGQGPEFLTYFQNEAQLDKSGLPSDRFFAERPEGSVSTLKIQRTQQEDSAVYLCASSLGSREGGEAFFGQGTRLTVV.

The rearrangement links TRBV14 to TRBJ2-5; TRBD2 aligns across 9 bases. J was trimmed by 1 base and V by 3 bases; bases with no gene match: 3. CDR1 is SGHDN, CDR2 FVKESK, per germline. The CDR3 has 15 residues. The DNA for the CDR3 is TGTGCCAGCAGCCAGCTGCGGGGGGGCCAAGAGACCCAGTACTTC. This sequence encodes CASSQLRGGQETQYF.

The chain couples TRBV5-1 to TRBJ1-1; 8 bases map to TRBD1. The junction had 6 bases not matched to a gene; V was cut back by 3 bases and J by 5 bases. This CDR3 is built from 14 residues. The germline CDR1 and CDR2 sequences are SGHRS and YFSETQ. Here the CDR3 reads CASSSGQEGTEAFF. The DNA of the CDR3 is TGCGCCAGCAGCTCGGGACAGGAGGGAACTGAAGCTTTCTTT.

The chain combines TRBV11-2 with TRBJ2-2; D not certain. The CDR3 runs to 13 residues. CDR1 and CDR2 (germline): SGHAT, FQNNGV. The V end lost 6 bases, the J end lost 4 bases, and 9 bases lay between the germline ends. The CDR3 sequence is CASSQGPTGELFF. For the CDR3, the DNA is TGTGCCAGCAGTCAAGGGCCCACCGGGGAGCTGTTTTTT.

V is TRBV19 and J is TRBJ2-2; perhaps D is TRBD1 or TRBD2 (6 bases each). This CDR3 is 14 amino acids long. Germline V lookup: CDR1 LNHDA, CDR2 SQIVND (reference sequence). Trimming took 0 bases from V and 7 from J, leaving 9 bases between them. CDR3 in amino acids: CASSIERGHGELFF. Here the CDR3 DNA reads TGTGCCAGTAGTATAGAACGGGGGCACGGGGAGCTGTTTTTT.

This chain uses TRBV12-3 or TRBV12-4 with TRBJ1-3, with D perhaps TRBD1 (5 bases). Trimming left V 9 bases short and J 6 bases short, with 18 bases between. The CDR3 loop spans 14 amino acids. The CDR3 loop reads CASQAHRGENTIYF. In DNA, the CDR3 is TGTGCCAGTCAGGCACACAGAGGGGAAAACACCATATATTTT.

This clonotype came up a few times. The gene calls are TRBV5-4 and TRBJ2-1; D not certain. Trimming took off 4 bases at V and 4 bases at J, with 15 bases between the two ends. Germline-derived CDR1 and CDR2 are SGHNT and YYREEE (reference sequence). This CDR3 region has 15 residues. CDR3 nucleotide sequence: TGTGCCAGCAGCGCAAGGGTGACCAGTTACAATGAGCAGTTCTTC. Translating it yields CASSARVTSYNEQFF.

The J gene is TRBJ2-3, the V gene TRBV2; possibly TRBD1 or TRBD2 for D (5 bases each). Trimming removed 6 bases from V and 0 bases from J, with 16 bases in between. In germline, CDR1 is SNHLY, CDR2 FYNNEI. CDR3 length equals 16 residues. Here the CDR3 DNA reads TGTGCCAGCAGGGGGCCGGGGACCCCTAGCACAGATACGCAGTATTTT. Amino acid sequence: CASRGPGTPSTDTQYF.

This clonotype was seen more than once but under ten times. The genes are TRBV12-3 or TRBV12-4 and TRBJ2-4; 8 positions match TRBD1. This CDR3 is built from 12 residues. With 5 bases clipped from V and 8 bases from J, the junction kept 2 bases outside the gene matches. The CDR3 DNA sequence: TGTGCCAGCAGTACAGGGGGGCACATTCAGTACTTC. Its protein is CASSTGGHIQYF.

The sample holds many counts of this clonotype. The V gene is TRBV7-2, the J gene TRBJ1-1, with D uncertain. This CDR3 is built from 13 residues. V lost 5 bases, J lost 0 bases, and 7 bases lay in between. Germline values: CDR1 SGHTA, CDR2 FQGNSA. Written as DNA, the CDR3 is TGTGCCAGCAGCACGCCCCTGAACACTGAAGCTTTCTTT. Encoded protein: CASSTPLNTEAFF.

The chain couples TRBV7-3 to TRBJ2-3; 8 bases agree with TRBD2. Trimming cost V 2 bases and J 6 bases; bases outside gene matches: 7. The CDR3 spans 15 residues. CDR1 is SGHTA, CDR2 FQGTGA, per germline. DNA for the CDR3: TGTGCCAGCAGCTTATTGCGCGGGGGGATCGATACGCAGTATTTT. It is translated as CASSLLRGGIDTQYF.

This clonotype occurred a few times. The V and J genes are TRBV12-3 or TRBV12-4 and TRBJ1-5, with D unresolved. This CDR3 is built from 12 residues. The V end was cut by 6 bases, the J end by 3 bases, with 6 bases between. This CDR3 reads CASRRINQPQHF. The CDR3 DNA reads as TGTGCCAGCAGACGAATCAATCAGCCCCAGCATTTT.

The gene calls are TRBV7-2 and TRBJ1-1; D is unclear. Per germline, CDR1 SGHTA and CDR2 FQGNSA. The V end lost 4 bases, the J end lost 4 bases, and 10 bases lay between the germline ends. This CDR3 region has 13 residues. CDR3 nucleotides: TGTGCCAGCAGCTCAACAGTGATCACTGAAGCTTTCTTT. Its protein product is CASSSTVITEAFF. The variable domain in full, completed from reference TRBV7-2 and TRBJ1-1, reads GAGVSQSPSNKVTEKGKDVELRCDPISGHTALYWYRQSLGQGLEFLIYFQGNSAPDKSGLPSDRFSAERTGGSVSTLTIQRTQQEDSAVYLCASSSTVITEAFFGQGTRLTVV.

This chain joins TRBV18 and TRBJ1-5; no reliable D call. Trimming removed 2 bases from V and 8 bases from J, with 16 bases in between. The germline V gene encodes CDR1 KGHSH and CDR2 LQKENI. This CDR3 has 15 residues. CDR3 amino acids: CASSPDGLKAEPQHF. For the CDR3, the DNA is TGTGCCAGCTCACCAGATGGCCTAAAAGCGGAGCCCCAGCATTTT.

The rearrangement uses TRBV7-2 and TRBJ1-2, with 7 bases identical to TRBD1. This CDR3 region has 13 residues. The ends lost 4 bases at V and 8 bases at J; junction bases unmatched: 7. The germline V gene has CDR1 SGHTA and CDR2 FQGNSA. As DNA, the CDR3 is TGTGCCAGCAGCTCTCCTCGACAGGGCGGCTACACCTTC. Amino acid sequence: CASSSPRQGGYTF.

This clonotype was detected a few times. The gene calls are TRBV12-3 or TRBV12-4 and TRBJ1-2, with D possibly TRBD1 on 5 matching bases. This CDR3 has 13 amino acids. V was clipped by 4 bases and J by 7 bases, with 13 bases between them. The CDR3 here is CASSSWGNAGYTF. DNA for the CDR3: TGTGCCAGCAGTTCCTGGGGGAATGCTGGCTACACCTTC.

The chain links TRBV19 to TRBJ1-1, with D unresolved. The CDR3 spans 14 residues. V was shortened by 4 bases and J by 3 bases, with 12 bases between the two germline ends. Germline V gives CDR1 LNHDA, CDR2 SQIVND (reference sequence). In DNA form, the CDR3 reads TGTGCCAGTAGTACTGCACCGGCGTACACTGAAGCTTTCTTT. It translates to CASSTAPAYTEAFF.

The chain recombines TRBV2 with TRBJ2-1, with D maybe TRBD2 (5 bases). The germline gives CDR1 SNHLY, CDR2 FYNNEI. The V and J ends lost 4 bases and 9 bases respectively, with 19 bases between them. The CDR3 is 15 residues long. CDR3 loop: CASSGERGGLGEQFF. For the CDR3, the DNA is TGTGCCAGCAGTGGTGAGCGAGGAGGATTGGGTGAGCAGTTCTTC.

The chain has TRBV6-5 and TRBJ2-2, with 7 bases that match TRBD1. Germline assignment: CDR1 MNHEY and CDR2 SVGAGI. The CDR3 has 14 amino acids. Trimming removed 6 bases from V and 7 bases from J; junction bases left unmatched: 8. CDR3 coding DNA: TGTGCCAGCAGAACAGGGGAGCAAATCGGGGAGCTGTTTTTT. This gives the protein CASRTGEQIGELFF.

This chain uses TRBV6-2 or TRBV6-3 with TRBJ1-1, with D perhaps matching TRBD1 (5 bases). Germline values: CDR1 MNHEY, CDR2 SVGEGT. V lost 7 bases, J lost 1 base, and 25 bases lay in between. This CDR3 contains 18 residues. In DNA, the CDR3 is TGTGCCAGCATCCTCGACAGATCTCCGCGGGGGGGGAACACTGAAGCTTTCTTT. As protein: CASILDRSPRGGNTEAFF.

The V gene is TRBV2, the J gene TRBJ1-1; TRBD1 aligns across 10 bases. Trimming removed 6 bases from V and 0 bases from J; junction bases left unmatched: 1. The CDR3 runs to 14 residues. Germline CDR1 and CDR2: SNHLY and FYNNEI. The CDR3 loop reads CASRTGGMNTEAFF. The CDR3, as DNA: TGTGCCAGCAGGACAGGGGGCATGAACACTGAAGCTTTCTTT. Together with reference TRBV2 and TRBJ1-1, the CDR3 gives the full variable domain: EPEVTQTPSHQVTQMGQEVILRCVPISNHLYFYWYRQILGQKVEFLVSFYNNEISEKSEIFDDQFSVERPDGSNFTLKIRSTKLEDSAMYFCASRTGGMNTEAFFGQGTRLTVV.

The gene calls are TRBV29-1 and TRBJ1-2; D uncertain. CDR1 and CDR2 (germline): SQVTM, ANQGSEA. V shed 5 bases and J shed 8 bases, with 15 bases lying between them. This CDR3 has 12 residues. The CDR3 nucleotides are TGCAGCGTTTCCCCGGGGAATCAAGGCTACACCTTC. Protein product: CSVSPGNQGYTF.

This clonotype was found a few times. The rearrangement uses TRBV7-8 and TRBJ1-1; D is perhaps TRBD1 (6 bases). Trimming cost V 7 bases and J 3 bases, with 15 bases left between them. Germline assignment: CDR1 SGHVS and CDR2 FQNEAQ. The CDR3 sequence is 14 residues long. This chain's CDR3 is CASTMGGEYTEAFF. CDR3 sequence (DNA): TGTGCCAGCACCATGGGGGGCGAGTACACTGAAGCTTTCTTT. Using reference TRBV7-8 and TRBJ1-1 for the parts outside the CDR3, the full variable domain is GAGVSQSPRYKVAKRGQDVALRCDPISGHVSLFWYQQALGQGPEFLTYFQNEAQLDKSGLPSDRFFAERPEGSVSTLKIQRTQQEDSAVYLCASTMGGEYTEAFFGQGTRLTVV.

This clonotype showed up just a few times. The V and J genes are TRBV6-2 or TRBV6-3 and TRBJ2-1; D gene uncertain. V gave up 5 bases and J gave up 0 bases, with 11 bases separating them. Germline lookup yields CDR1 MNHEY and CDR2 SVGEGT. The CDR3 consists of 15 residues. The CDR3 DNA follows: TGTGCCAGCAGTCCCTTGGCCACCTCCTACAATGAGCAGTTCTTC. Translation: CASSPLATSYNEQFF.